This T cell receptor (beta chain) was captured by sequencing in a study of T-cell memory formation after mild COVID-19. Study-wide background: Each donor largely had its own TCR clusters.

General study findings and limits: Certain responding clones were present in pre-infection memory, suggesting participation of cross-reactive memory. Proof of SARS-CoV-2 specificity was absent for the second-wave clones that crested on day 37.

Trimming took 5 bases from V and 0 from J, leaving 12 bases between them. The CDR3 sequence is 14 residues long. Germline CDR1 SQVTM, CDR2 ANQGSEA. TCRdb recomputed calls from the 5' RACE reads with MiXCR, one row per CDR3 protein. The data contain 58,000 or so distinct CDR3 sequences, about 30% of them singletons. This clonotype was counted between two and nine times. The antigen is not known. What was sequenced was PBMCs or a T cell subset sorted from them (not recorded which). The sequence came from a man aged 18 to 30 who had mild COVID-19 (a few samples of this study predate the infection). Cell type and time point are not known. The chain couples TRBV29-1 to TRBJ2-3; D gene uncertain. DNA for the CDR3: TGCAGCGTTTTAACAGCTAAAAGCACAGATACGCAGTATTTT. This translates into CSVLTAKSTDTQYF.